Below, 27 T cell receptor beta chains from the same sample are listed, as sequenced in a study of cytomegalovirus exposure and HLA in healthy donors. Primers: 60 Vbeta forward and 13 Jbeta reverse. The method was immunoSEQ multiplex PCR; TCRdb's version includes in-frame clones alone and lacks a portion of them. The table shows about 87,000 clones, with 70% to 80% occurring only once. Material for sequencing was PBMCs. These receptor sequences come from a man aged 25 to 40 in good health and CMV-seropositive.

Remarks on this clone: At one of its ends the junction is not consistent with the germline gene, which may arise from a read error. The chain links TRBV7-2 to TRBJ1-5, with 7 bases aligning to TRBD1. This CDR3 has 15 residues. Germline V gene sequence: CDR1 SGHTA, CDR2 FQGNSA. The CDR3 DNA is TGTGCCAGCAGCTTAAGAGGGGGCGCCCATCAGCCCCAGAATTTT. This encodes CASSLRGGAHQPQNF.

This chain's CDR3 is CASIPRGADNGNTIYF. CDR3 nucleotide sequence: TGTGCCAGCATCCCCAGGGGCGCAGATAATGGAAACACCATATATTTT. The chain couples TRBV28 to TRBJ1-3; weak D call: TRBD1 (6 bases). This CDR3 is built from 16 residues. Germline V CDR1 and CDR2: MDHEN, SYDVKM. Trimming shortened V by 7 bases and J by 3 bases, and 19 bases separated the two germline ends.

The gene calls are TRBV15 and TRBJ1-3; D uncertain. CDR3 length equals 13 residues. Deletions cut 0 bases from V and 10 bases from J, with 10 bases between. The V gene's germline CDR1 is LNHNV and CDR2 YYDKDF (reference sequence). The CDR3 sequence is CATSRDEGRTIYF. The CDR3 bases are TGTGCCACCAGCAGAGATGAGGGCCGGACCATATATTTT.

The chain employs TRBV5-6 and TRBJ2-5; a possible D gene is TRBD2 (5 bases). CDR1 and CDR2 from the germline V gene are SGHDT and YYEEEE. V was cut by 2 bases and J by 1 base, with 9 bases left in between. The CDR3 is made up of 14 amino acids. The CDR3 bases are TGTGCCAGCAGCTTCCTGACTATCCAAGAGACCCAGTACTTC. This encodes CASSFLTIQETQYF. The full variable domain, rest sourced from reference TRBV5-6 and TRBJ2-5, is DAGVTQSPTHLIKTRGQQVTLRCSPKSGHDTVSWYQQALGQGPQFIFQYYEEEERQRGNFPDRFSGHQFPNYSSELNVNALLLGDSALYLCASSFLTIQETQYFGPGTRLLVL.

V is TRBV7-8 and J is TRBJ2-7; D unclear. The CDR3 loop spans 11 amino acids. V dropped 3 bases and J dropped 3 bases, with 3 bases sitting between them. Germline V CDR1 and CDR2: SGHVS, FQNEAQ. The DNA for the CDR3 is TGTGCCAGCAGCTTCAGCTACGAGCAGTACTTC. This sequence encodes CASSFSYEQYF.

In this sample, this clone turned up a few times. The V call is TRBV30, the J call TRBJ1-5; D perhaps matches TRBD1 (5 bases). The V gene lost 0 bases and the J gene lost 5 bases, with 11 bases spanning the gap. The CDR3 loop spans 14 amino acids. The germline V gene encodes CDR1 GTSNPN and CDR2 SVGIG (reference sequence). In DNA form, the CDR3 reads TGTGCCTGGAGTGTCGGGGGGACCTATCAGCCCCAGCATTTT. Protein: CAWSVGGTYQPQHF.

DNA for the CDR3: TGTGCCAGCAGTTTATCCCCAGGTTCCGAGAGAAAACTGTTTTTT. Its translation is CASSLSPGSERKLFF. The rearrangement joins TRBV27 to TRBJ1-4; D is unresolved. Germline values: CDR1 MNHEY, CDR2 SMNVEV (reference sequence). V lost 0 bases and J lost 10, with 15 bases in between. This CDR3 contains 15 residues.

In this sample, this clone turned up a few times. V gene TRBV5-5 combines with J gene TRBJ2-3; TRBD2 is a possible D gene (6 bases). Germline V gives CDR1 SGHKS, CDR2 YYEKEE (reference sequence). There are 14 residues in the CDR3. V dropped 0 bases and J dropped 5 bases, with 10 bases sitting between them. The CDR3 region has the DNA TGTGCCAGCAGCTTGGGGGGAGCGGGAGATACGCAGTATTTT. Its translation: CASSLGGAGDTQYF.

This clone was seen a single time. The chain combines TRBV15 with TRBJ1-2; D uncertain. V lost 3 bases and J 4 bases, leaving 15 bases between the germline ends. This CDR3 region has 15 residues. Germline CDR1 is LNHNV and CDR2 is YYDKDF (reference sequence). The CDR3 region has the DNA TGTGCCACCAGCAGCGGAGGGAGTACGCGCTATGGCTACACCTTC. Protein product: CATSSGGSTRYGYTF.

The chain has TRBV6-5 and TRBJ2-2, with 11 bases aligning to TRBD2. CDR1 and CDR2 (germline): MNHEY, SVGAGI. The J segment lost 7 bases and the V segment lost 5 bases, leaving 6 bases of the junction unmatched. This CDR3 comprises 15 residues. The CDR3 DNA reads TGTGCCAGCAGTAAACTAGCGGGAGAGGTCGGGGAGCTGTTTTTT. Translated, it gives CASSKLAGEVGELFF.

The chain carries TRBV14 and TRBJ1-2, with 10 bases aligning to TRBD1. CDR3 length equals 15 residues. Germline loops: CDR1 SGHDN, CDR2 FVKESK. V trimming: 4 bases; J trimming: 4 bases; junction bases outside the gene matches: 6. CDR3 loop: CASSPEDRGAYGYTF. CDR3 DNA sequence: TGTGCCAGCAGCCCGGAGGACAGGGGGGCCTATGGCTACACCTTC.

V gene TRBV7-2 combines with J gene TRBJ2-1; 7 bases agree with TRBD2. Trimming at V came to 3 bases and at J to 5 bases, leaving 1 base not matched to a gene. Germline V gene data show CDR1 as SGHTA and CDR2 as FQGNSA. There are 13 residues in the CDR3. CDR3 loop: CASSFGTNNEQFF. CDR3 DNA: TGTGCCAGCAGCTTTGGGACTAACAATGAGCAGTTCTTC.

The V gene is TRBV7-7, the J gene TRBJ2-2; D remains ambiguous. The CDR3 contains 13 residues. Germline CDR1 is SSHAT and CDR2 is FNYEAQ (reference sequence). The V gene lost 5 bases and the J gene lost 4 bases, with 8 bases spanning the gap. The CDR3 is CASSRFGTGELFF. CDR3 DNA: TGTGCCAGCAGCCGTTTCGGCACCGGGGAGCTGTTTTTT. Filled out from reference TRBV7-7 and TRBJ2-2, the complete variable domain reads GAGVSQSPRYKVTKRGQDVTLRCDPISSHATLYWYQQALGQGPEFLTYFNYEAQPDKSGLPSDRFSAERPEGSISTLTIQRTEQRDSAMYRCASSRFGTGELFFGEGSRLTVL.

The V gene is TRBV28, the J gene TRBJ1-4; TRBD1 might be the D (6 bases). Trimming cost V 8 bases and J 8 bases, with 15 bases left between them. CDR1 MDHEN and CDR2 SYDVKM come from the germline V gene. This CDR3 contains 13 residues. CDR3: CASSGTPAEKLFF. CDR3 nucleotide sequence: TGTGCCAGCTCCGGGACACCGGCCGAAAAACTGTTTTTT.

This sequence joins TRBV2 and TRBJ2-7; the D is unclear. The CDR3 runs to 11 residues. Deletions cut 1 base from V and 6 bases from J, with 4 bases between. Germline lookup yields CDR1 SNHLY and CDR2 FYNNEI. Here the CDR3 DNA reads TGTGCCAGCAGTGAAGACTCCGAGCAGTACTTC. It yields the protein CASSEDSEQYF. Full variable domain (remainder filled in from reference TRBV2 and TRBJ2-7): EPEVTQTPSHQVTQMGQEVILRCVPISNHLYFYWYRQILGQKVEFLVSFYNNEISEKSEIFDDQFSVERPDGSNFTLKIRSTKLEDSAMYFCASSEDSEQYFGPGTRLTVT.

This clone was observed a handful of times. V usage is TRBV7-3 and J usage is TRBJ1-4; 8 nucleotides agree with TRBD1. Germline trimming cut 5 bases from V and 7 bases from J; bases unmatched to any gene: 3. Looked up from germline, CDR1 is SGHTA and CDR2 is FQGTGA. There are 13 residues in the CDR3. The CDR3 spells CASSQGQGEKLFF. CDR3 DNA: TGTGCCAGCAGCCAAGGACAGGGTGAAAAACTGTTTTTT.

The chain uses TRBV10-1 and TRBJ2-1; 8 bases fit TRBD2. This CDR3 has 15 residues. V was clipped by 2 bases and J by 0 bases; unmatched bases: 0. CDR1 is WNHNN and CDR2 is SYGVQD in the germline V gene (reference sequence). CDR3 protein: CASSEREGSYNEQFF. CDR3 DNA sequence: TGCGCCAGCAGTGAGCGGGAGGGCTCCTACAATGAGCAGTTCTTC.

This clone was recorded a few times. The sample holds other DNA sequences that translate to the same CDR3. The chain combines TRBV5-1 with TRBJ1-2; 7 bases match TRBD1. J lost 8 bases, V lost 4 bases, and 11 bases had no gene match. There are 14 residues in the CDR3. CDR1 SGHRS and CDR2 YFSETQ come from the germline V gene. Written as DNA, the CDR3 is TGCGCCAGCAGCGTCTCACAGGGGACGGGAGGCTACACCTTC. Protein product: CASSVSQGTGGYTF.

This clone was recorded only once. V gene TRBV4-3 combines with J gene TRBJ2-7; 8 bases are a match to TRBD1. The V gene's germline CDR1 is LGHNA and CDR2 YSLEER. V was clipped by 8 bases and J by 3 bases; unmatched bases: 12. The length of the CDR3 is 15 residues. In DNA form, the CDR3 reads TGCGCCAGCCGAGAATTTGACAGGGGATACTACGAGCAGTACTTC. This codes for CASREFDRGYYEQYF.

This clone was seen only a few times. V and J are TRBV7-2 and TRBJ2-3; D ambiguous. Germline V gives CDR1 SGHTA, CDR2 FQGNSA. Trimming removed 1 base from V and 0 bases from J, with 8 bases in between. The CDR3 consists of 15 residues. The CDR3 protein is CASSLVRGSTDTQYF. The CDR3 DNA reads TGTGCCAGCAGCTTAGTGAGAGGAAGCACAGATACGCAGTATTTT.

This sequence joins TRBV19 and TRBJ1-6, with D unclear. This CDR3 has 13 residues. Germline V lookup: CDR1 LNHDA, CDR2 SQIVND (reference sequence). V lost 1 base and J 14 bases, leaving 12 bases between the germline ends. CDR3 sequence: CASSIAHVEALHF. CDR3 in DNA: TGTGCCAGTAGTATAGCCCACGTTGAGGCCCTCCACTTT.

In DNA form, the CDR3 reads TGTGCCAGCAGCTTATTAGCGGGAGCCTCCTTGGAGCAGTACTTC. Translating gives CASSLLAGASLEQYF. The J gene is TRBJ2-7, the V gene TRBV7-2; TRBD2 matches at 9 bases. The germline CDR1 and CDR2 sequences are SGHTA and FQGNSA. J lost 7 bases, V lost 2 bases, and 9 bases had no gene match. The length of the CDR3 is 15 residues.

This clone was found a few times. The CDR3: CASSIGENTEAFF. CDR3 bases: TGTGCCAGCAGCATAGGGGAGAACACTGAAGCTTTCTTT. The V call is TRBV7-3, the J call TRBJ1-1, with D tentatively TRBD1 (5 bases). The CDR3 is 13 amino acids. V was trimmed by 5 bases and J by 1 base, leaving 8 bases between them. Germline V gives CDR1 SGHTA, CDR2 FQGTGA.

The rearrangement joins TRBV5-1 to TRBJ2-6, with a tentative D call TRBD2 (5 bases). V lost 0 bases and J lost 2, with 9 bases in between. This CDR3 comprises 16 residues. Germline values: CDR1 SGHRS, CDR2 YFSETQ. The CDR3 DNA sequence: TGCGCCAGCAGCTTGGAACCGGGGACTGGGGCCAACGTCCTGACTTTC. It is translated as CASSLEPGTGANVLTF.

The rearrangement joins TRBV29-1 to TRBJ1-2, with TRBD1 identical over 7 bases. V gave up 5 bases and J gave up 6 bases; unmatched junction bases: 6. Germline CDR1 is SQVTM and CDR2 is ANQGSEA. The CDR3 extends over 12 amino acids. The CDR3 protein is CSVHRGIDGYTF. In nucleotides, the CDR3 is TGCAGCGTTCACAGGGGAATAGATGGCTACACCTTC.

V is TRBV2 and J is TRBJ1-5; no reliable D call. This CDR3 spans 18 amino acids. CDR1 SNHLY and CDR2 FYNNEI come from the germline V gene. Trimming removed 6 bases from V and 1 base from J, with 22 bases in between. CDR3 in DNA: TGTGCCAGCAGCCCCCAACGGGAGGGAGGGAACAGCAATCAGCCCCAGCATTTT. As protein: CASSPQREGGNSNQPQHF. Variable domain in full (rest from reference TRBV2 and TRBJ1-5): EPEVTQTPSHQVTQMGQEVILRCVPISNHLYFYWYRQILGQKVEFLVSFYNNEISEKSEIFDDQFSVERPDGSNFTLKIRSTKLEDSAMYFCASSPQREGGNSNQPQHFGDGTRLSIL.

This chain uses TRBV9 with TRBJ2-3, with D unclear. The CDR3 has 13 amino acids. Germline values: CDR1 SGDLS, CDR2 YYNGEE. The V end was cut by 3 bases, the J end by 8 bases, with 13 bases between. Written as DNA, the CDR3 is TGTGCCAGCAGCGCCATGGGCCAAGGTACGCAGTATTTT. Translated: CASSAMGQGTQYF.